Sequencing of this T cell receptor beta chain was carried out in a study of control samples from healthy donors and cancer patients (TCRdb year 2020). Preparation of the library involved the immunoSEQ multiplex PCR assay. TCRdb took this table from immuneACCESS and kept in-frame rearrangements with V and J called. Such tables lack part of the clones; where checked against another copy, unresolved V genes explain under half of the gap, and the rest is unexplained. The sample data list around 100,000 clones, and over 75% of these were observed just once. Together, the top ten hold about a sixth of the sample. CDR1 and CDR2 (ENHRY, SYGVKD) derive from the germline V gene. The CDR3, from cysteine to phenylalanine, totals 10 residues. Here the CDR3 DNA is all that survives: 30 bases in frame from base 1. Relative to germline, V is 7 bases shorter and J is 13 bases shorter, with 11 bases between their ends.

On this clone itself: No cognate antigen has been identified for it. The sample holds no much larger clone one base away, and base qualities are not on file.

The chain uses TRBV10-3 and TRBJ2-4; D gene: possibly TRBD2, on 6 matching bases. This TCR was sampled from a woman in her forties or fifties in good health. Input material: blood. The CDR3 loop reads CAINGAGQYF. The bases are TGTGCCATCAATGGGGCGGGACAGTACTTC.